Here is one T cell receptor (beta chain) with its context. Its specific antigen is unknown. No clone much larger than this one lies a single base away; base qualities are absent. The germline V gene (reference sequence) yields LNHDA for CDR1 and SQIVND for CDR2. V loses 5 bases of germline sequence and J loses 2 bases, and the interval between the two ends is 10 bases. The CDR3 starts with the cysteine, ends with the phenylalanine, and has 14 residues. Only CDR3 DNA is held: 42 bases, read in frame from base 1. The source of the sample is a study of blood T cell repertoires in COVID-19 (dated by TCRdb to 2019 to 2021). At the level of the whole study: The collaborator samples originated in the United States, Italy and Spain and spanned the acute and convalescent phases of COVID-19. The samples were drawn from two sources: the first 160 participants of the ongoing ImmuneRACE study, and 1,254 subjects contributed by 6 global collaborators. The sample metadata nearly always contained a de-identified subject ID, COVID-19 status, age in years and sex. Where HLA class I and class II types were available, the types were taken from metadata supplied by the sample provider, not from assay-based typing. The material from the prospective study consisted of cDNA or gDNA derived from T cells, B-cell-depleted T cells, or PBMCs. Subjects who had been exposed to COVID-19, were actively infected with it, or had recovered from it provided the deeply sampled blood TCRbeta repertoires that made up the dataset. The repertoires were made available in a free public database intended to serve as a resource for research on the immune response to SARS-CoV-2.

The immunoSEQ Assay, a bias-controlled multiplex PCR, was used to amplify TCRbeta CDR3 regions from genomic DNA. As for the authors' bioinformatics: Nucleated cell counts per sample were estimated from amplification of reference gene primers within the assay. To quantify the absolute abundance of each unique TCRbeta CDR3 rearrangement, sequence reads were collapsed and filtered. For each sample, productive Simpson clonality was calculated by taking the square root of Simpson's diversity index across productive rearrangements. Sourced from immuneACCESS, this table was stored by TCRdb with only in-frame sequences that have V and J called. A share of the clones is absent; for the studies checked, an unresolved V gene accounts for under half, and the remainder has no known explanation. V, J and clone size were drawn from that table, and D and trimming were deduced from the DNA. This sample gives 150,000 to 180,000 clones in total; about 88% of them show up just once. 7.3% of the sample rests with the top ten.

In the prospective study, participants were about 18 to 89 years old, resided in about two dozen geographic areas of the United States, and were enrolled through a virtual design. To assign participants to cohorts, the prospective study relied on clinical history that participants themselves reported in a screening survey and a study questionnaire. For ImmuneRACE Cohort 3, a participant was defined as recovered based on two consecutive negative NP/OP PCR tests, clearance by a healthcare professional, or resolution of symptoms. Mobile phlebotomists in the prospective study collected whole blood, serum and a nasopharyngeal or oropharyngeal swab from every participant. Over an approximately 2-month period, participants in the prospective study had the option of providing additional blood draws and questionnaires. Before DNA extraction, blood samples from the prospective study were shipped at room temperature or frozen.

The full study reports these points: The amount of clinical and demographic metadata varied by source and participant and was provided uncurated.

This TCR came from a man over 45 who had recovered from COVID-19. The chain links TRBV19 with TRBJ1-5, with a weak D call of TRBD1 (5 bases match). The sample consisted of PBMCs or T cells enriched from blood (not recorded which). The CDR3 amino acid sequence is: CASSGGMGNQPQHF. In nucleotide form, the sequence is TGTGCCAGTAGTGGGGGGATGGGCAATCAGCCCCAGCATTTT.